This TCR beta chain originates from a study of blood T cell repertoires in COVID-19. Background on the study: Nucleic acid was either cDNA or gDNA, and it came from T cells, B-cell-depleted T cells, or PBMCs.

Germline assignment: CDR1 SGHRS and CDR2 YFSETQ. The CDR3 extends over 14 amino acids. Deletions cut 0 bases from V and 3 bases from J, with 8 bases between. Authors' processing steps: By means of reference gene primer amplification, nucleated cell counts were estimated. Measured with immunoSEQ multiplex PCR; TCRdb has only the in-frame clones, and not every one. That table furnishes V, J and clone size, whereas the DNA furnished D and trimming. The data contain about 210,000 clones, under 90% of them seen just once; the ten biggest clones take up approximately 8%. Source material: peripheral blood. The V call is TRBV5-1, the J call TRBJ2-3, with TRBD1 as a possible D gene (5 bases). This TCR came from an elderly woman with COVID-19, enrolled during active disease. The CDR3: CASSLGRVTDTQYF. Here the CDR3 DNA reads TGCGCCAGCAGCTTGGGCAGGGTTACAGATACGCAGTATTTT.